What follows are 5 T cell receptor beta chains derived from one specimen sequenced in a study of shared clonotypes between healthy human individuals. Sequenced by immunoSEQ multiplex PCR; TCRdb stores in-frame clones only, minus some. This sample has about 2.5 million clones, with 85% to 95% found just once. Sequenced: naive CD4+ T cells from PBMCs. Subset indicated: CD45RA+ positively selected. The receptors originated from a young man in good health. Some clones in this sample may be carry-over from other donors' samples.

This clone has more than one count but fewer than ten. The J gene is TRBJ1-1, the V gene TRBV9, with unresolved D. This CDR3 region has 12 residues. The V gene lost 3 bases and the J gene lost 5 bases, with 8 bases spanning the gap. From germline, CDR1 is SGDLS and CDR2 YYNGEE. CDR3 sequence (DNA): TGTGCCAGCAGCGGCGCGTGGACTGAAGCTTTCTTT. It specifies CASSGAWTEAFF.

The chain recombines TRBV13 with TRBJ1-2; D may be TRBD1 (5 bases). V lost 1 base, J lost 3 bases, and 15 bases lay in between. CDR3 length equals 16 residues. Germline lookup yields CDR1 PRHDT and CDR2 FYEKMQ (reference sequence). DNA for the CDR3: TGTGCCAGCAGCTTAGAGAGGGGTAGGGAAGACTATGGCTACACCTTC. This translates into CASSLERGREDYGYTF.

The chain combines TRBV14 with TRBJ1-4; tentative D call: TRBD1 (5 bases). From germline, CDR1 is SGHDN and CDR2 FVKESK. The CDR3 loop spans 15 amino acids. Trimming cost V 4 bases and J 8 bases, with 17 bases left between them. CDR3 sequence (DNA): TGTGCCAGCAGCCCCCGCGGCAGGGAAGGGGAAAAACTGTTTTTT. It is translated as CASSPRGREGEKLFF.

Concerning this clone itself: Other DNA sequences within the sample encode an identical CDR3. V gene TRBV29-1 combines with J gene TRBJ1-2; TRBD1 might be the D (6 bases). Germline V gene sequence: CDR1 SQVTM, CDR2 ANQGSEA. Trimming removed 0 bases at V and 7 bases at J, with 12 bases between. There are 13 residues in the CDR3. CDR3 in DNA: TGCAGCGTTGAAGATCGGGGGCGAGGTGGCTACACCTTC. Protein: CSVEDRGRGGYTF.

The CDR3 sequence: CASSWQGRDEAFF. The DNA for the CDR3 is TGTGCCAGCAGTTGGCAGGGTCGGGATGAAGCTTTCTTT. The chain recombines TRBV6-6 with TRBJ1-1, with D maybe TRBD1 (5 bases). V lost 4 bases and J lost 7, with 13 bases in between. The germline gives CDR1 MNHNY, CDR2 SVGAGI (reference sequence). This CDR3 region has 13 residues.